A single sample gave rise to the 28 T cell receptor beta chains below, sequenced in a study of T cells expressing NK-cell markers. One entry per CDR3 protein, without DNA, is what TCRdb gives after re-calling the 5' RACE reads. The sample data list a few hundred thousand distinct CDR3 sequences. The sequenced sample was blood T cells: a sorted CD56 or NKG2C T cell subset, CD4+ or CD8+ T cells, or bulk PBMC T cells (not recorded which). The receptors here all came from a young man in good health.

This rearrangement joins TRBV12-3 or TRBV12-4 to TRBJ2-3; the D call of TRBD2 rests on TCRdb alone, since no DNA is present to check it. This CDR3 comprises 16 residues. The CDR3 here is CASSLRVSGSTDTQYF.

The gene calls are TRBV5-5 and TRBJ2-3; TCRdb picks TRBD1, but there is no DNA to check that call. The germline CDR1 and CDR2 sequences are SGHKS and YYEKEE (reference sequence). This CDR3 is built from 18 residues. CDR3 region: CASSLSLLGRGGTDTQYF.

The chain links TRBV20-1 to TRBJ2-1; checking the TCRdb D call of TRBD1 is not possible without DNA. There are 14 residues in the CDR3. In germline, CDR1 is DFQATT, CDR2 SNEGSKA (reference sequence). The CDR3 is CSASGGQSLNEQFF.

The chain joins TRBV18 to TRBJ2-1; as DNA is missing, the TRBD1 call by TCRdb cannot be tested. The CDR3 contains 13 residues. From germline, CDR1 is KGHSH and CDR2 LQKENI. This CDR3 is CASSPSPWDEQFF.

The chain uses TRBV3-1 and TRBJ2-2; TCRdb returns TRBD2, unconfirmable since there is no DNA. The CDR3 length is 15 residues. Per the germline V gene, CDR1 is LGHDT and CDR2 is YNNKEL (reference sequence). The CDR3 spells CASSVGGTNTGELFF. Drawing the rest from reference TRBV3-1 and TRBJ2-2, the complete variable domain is DTAVSQTPKYLVTQMGNDKSIKCEQNLGHDTMYWYKQDSKKFLKIMFSYNNKELIINETVPNRFSPKSPDKAHLNLHINSLELGDSAVYFCASSVGGTNTGELFFGEGSRLTVL.

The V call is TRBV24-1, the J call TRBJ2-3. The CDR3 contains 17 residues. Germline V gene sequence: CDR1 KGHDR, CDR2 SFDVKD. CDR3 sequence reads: CATSDSQTVLSTDTQYF.

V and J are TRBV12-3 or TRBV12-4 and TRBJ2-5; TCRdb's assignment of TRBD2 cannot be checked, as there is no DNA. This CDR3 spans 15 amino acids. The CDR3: CASSFGLAGGETQYF.

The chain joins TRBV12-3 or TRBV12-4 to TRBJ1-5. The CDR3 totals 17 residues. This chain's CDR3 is CASSLALGTGGDQPQHF.

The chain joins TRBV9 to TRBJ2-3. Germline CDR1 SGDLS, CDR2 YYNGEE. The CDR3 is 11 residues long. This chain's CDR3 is CASSALDTQYF.

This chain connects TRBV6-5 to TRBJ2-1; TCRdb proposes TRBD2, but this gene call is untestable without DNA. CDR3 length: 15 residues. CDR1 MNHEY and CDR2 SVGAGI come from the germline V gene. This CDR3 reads CASSYSGPQKNEQFF.

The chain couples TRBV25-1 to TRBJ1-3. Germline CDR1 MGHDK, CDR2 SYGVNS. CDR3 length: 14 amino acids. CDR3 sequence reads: CASSDSQERSTIYF.

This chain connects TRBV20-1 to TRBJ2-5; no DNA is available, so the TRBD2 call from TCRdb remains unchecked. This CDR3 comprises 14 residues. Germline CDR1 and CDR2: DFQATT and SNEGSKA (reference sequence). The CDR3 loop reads CSAREGVGRKTQYF.

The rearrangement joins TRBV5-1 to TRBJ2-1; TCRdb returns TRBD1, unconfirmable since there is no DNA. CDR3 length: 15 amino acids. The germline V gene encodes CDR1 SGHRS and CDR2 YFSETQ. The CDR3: CASSPPRTPEGEQFF.

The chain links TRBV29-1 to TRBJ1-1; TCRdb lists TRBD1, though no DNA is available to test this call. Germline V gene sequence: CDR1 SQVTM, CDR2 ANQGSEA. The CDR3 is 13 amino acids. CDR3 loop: CSVEEGRGPSPFF.

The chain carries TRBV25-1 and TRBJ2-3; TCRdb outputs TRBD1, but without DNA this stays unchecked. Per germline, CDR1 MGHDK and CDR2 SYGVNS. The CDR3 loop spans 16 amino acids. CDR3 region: CASSANRGRGTDTQYF.

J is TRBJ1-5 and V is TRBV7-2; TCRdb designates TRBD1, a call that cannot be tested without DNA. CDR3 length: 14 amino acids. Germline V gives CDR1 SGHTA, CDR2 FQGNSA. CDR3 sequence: CASSRQGAIQPQHF.

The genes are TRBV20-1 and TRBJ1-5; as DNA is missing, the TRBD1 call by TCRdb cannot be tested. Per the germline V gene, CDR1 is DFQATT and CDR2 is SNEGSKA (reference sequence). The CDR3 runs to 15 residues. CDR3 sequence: CSATPGATSNQPQHF.

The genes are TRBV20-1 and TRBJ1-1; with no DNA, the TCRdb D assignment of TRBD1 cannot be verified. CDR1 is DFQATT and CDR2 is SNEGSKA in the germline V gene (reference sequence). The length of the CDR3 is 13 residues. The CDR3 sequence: CSATATGGREAFF.

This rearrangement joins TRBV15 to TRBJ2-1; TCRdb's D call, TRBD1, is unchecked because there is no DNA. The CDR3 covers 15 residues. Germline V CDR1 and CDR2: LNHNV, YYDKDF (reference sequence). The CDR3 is CATSPVGPGNNEQFF.

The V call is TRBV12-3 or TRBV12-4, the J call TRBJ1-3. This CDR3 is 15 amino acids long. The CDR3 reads CASRGDGRPGNTIYF.

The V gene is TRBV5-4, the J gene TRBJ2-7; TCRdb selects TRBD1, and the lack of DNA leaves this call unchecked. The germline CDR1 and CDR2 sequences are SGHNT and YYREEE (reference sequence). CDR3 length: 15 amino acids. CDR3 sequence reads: CASSLDGTGRGEQYF.

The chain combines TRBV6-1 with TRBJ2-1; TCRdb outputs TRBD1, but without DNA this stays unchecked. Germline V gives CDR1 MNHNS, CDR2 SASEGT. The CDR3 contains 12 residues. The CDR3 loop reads CASSGGGFEQFF.

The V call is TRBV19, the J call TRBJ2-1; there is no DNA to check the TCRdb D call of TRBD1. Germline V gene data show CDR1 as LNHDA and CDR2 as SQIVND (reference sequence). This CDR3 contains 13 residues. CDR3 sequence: CASSIDRTGWQFF.

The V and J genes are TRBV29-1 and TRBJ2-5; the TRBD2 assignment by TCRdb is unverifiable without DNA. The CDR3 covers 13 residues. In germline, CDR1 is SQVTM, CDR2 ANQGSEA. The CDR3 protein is CSISPAGGETQYF.

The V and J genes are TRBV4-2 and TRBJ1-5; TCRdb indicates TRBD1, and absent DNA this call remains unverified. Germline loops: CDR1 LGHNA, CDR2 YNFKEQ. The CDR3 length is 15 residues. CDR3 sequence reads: CASSQDGQSNQPQHF.

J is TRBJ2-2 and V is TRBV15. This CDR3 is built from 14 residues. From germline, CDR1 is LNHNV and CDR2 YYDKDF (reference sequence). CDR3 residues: CATSRVKNTGELFF.

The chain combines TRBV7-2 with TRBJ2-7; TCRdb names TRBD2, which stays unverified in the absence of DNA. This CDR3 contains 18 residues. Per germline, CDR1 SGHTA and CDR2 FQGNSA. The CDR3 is CASSLSERTRSISYEQYF.

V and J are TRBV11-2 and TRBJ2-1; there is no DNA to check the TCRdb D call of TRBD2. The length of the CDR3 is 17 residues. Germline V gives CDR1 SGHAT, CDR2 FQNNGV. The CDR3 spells CASSSYAGTRTYNEQFF.